This TCR beta chain was captured by sequencing in a study of T cell clonotyping in hematopoietic cell transplantation. Time point meaning: recipient sample about 28 days before transplant, after cytoreduction. Samples: about 28 days before transplant, then days 30, 100 and 180 after. The protocol was immunoSEQ multiplex PCR, while the TCRdb copy is restricted to in-frame clones and leaves out a portion. Of some 13,000 clones in the sample, over 80% are singletons; the top ten hold 16%. Comments on this clone: Its antigen is undetermined.

Germline values: CDR1 SGHDT, CDR2 YYEEEE. Trimming shortened V by 7 bases and J by 1 base, and 20 bases separated the two germline ends. The CDR3 extends over 16 amino acids. General study results and limits: At the given depth, recipient repertoires were over 95% de novo clonotypes.

The sample was peripheral blood mononuclear cells, taken before stem cell transplant. The TCR originated in a man aged 55 to 70 with acute myeloid leukemia. Some clones in this sample may be carry-over from other donors' samples. The V and J genes are TRBV5-6 and TRBJ1-2; no definite D call. In DNA, the CDR3 is TGTGCCAGCGCCATTTTGAACCGCAGCATTAACTATGGCTACACCTTC. This translates into CASAILNRSINYGYTF.